This T cell receptor (beta chain) is from a study of cytomegalovirus exposure and HLA in healthy donors. V was pared by 5 bases and J by 8 bases, with 6 bases of the junction left unmatched. Per germline, CDR1 LNHDA and CDR2 SQIVND (reference sequence). The CDR3 runs to 13 residues. It was with 60 Vbeta and 13 Jbeta primers that the PCR ran. Clones were read by immunoSEQ multiplex PCR, and TCRdb kept only the in-frame ones, dropping some. The sample contains 100,000 to 150,000 clones, about 72% of which appear only once. The clonotype was recovered from a man in his fifties or sixties in good health and CMV-seropositive. The chain uses TRBV19 and TRBJ1-2, with 9 bases identical to TRBD1. The specimen sequenced was PBMCs. The DNA for the CDR3 is TGTGCCAGTAGTCCCAGGGACAGGGCAGGCTACACCTTC. It yields the protein CASSPRDRAGYTF.